This T cell receptor beta chain was identified in a study of blood T cell repertoires in COVID-19. The table came from immunoSEQ multiplex PCR; TCRdb's copy has only in-frame clones and leaves some out. The table shows about 180,000 clones, with about 89% occurring only once. V lost 3 bases and J lost 1, with 6 bases in between. This CDR3 comprises 13 residues. Germline assignment: CDR1 SGHAT and CDR2 FQNNGV. This TCR came from a man between 18 and 29 years old who had recovered from COVID-19. V and J are TRBV11-2 and TRBJ1-1; D gene uncertain. Sequencing input: peripheral blood. CDR3 region: CASSFTQNTEAFF. As DNA, the CDR3 is TGTGCCAGCAGCTTCACACAGAACACTGAAGCTTTCTTT.